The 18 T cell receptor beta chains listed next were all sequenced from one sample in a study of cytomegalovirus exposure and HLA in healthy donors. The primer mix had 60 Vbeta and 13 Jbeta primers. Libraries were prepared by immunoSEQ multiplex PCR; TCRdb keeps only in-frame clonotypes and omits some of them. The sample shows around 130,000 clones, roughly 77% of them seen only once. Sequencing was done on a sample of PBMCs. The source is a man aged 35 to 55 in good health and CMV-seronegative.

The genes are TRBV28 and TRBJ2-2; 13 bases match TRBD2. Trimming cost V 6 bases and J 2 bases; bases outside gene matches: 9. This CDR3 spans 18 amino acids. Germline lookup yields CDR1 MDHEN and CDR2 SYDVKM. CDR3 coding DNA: TGTGCCAGCAGCCACCCGACTAGCGGGAGGCCCAACACCGGGGAGCTGTTTTTT. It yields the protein CASSHPTSGRPNTGELFF.

The CDR3: CASSIPSGDNEQFF. CDR3 coding DNA: TGTGCCAGCAGCATTCCTAGCGGGGACAATGAGCAGTTCTTC. The gene calls are TRBV5-4 and TRBJ2-1; 9 positions agree with TRBD2. The CDR3 is made up of 14 amino acids. The germline V gene has CDR1 SGHNT and CDR2 YYREEE (reference sequence). The junction had 4 bases not matched to a gene; V was cut back by 4 bases and J by 5 bases. Together with reference TRBV5-4 and TRBJ2-1, the CDR3 gives the full variable domain: ETGVTQSPTHLIKTRGQQVTLRCSSQSGHNTVSWYQQALGQGPQFIFQYYREEENGRGNFPPRFSGLQFPNYSSELNVNALELDDSALYLCASSIPSGDNEQFFGPGTRLTVL.

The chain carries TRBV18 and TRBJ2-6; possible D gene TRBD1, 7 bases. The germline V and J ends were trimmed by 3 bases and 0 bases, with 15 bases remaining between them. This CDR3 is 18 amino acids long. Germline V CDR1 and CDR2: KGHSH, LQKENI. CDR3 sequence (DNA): TGTGCCAGCTCACCTGCAGGGGGGACATACTCTGGGGCCAACGTCCTGACTTTC. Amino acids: CASSPAGGTYSGANVLTF.

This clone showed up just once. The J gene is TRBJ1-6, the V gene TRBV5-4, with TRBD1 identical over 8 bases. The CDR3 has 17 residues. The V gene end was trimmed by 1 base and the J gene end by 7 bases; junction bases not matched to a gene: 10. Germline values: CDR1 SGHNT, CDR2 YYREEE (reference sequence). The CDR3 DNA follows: TGTGCCAGCAGCTTGTTGTCAGGGGGCGGAAAAAATTCACCCCTCCACTTT. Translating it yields CASSLLSGGGKNSPLHF.

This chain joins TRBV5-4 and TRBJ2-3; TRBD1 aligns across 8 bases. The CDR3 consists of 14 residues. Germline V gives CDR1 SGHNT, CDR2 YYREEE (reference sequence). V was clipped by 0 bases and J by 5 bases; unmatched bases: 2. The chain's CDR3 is CASSLEQGGDTQYF. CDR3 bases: TGTGCCAGCAGCTTGGAACAGGGGGGAGATACGCAGTATTTT.

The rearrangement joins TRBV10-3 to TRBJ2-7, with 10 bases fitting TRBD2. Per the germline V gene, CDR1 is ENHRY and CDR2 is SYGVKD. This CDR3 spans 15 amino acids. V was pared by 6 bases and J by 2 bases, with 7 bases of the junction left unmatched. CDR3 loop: CAIRSSGRRPYEQYF. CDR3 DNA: TGTGCCATCAGGAGTAGCGGGAGGAGGCCCTACGAGCAGTACTTC.

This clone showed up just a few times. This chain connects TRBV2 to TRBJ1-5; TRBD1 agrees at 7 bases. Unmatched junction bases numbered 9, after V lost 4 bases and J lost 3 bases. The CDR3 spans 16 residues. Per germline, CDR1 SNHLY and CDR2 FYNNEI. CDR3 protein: CASSGERTGLNQPQHF. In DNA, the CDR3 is TGTGCCAGCAGTGGGGAGAGGACAGGTCTCAATCAGCCCCAGCATTTT.

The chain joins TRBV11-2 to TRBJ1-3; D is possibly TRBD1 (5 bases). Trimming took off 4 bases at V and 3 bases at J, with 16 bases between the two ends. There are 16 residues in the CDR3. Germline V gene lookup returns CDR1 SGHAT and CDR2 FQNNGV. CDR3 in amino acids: CASSYSGGSFGNTIYF. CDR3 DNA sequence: TGTGCCAGCAGCTATTCCGGGGGGTCTTTTGGAAACACCATATATTTT.

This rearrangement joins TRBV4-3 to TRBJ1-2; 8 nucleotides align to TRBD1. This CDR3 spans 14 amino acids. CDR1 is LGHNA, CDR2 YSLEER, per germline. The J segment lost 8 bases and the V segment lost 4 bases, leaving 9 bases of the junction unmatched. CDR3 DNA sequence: TGCGCCAGCAGCCGACGGACAGGGCTAGACGGCTACACCTTC. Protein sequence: CASSRRTGLDGYTF.

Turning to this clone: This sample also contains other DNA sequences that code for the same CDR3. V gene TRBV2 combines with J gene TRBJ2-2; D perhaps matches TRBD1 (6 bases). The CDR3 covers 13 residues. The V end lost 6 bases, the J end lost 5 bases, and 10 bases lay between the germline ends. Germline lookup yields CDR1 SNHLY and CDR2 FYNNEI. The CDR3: CASRQGVTGELFF. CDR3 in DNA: TGTGCCAGCAGACAGGGTGTTACCGGGGAGCTGTTTTTT.

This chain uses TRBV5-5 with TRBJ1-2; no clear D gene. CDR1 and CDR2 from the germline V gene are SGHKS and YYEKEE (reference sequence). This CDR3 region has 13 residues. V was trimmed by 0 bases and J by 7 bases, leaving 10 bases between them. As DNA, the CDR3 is TGTGCCAGCAGCTTGGCTGGGAGTATTGGCTACACCTTC. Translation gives CASSLAGSIGYTF. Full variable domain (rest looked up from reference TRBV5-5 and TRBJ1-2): DAGVTQSPTHLIKTRGQQVTLRCSPISGHKSVSWYQQVLGQGPQFIFQYYEKEERGRGNFPDRFSARQFPNYSSELNVNALLLGDSALYLCASSLAGSIGYTFGSGTRLTVV.

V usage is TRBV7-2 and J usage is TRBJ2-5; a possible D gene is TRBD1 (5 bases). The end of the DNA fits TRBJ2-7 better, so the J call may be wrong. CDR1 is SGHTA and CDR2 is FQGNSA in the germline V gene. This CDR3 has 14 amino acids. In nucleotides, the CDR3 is TGTGCCAGCAGCCTAGGACAACATTCCTACGAGCAGTACTTC. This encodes CASSLGQHSYEQYF.

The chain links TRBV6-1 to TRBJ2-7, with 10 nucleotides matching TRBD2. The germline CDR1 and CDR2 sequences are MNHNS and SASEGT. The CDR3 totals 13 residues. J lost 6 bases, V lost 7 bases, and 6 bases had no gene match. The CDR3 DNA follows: TGTGCCAGCATCTCCAGCGGGAGGGTCGAGCAGTACTTC. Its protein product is CASISSGRVEQYF.

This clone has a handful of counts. Written as DNA, the CDR3 is TGCGCCAGCAGCCAATGGACAGGGGGCTCCCATTCACCCCTCCACTTT. It specifies CASSQWTGGSHSPLHF. The chain joins TRBV4-3 to TRBJ1-6; 11 nucleotides line up with TRBD1. Germline values: CDR1 LGHNA, CDR2 YSLEER. The CDR3 spans 16 residues. The junction had 5 bases not matched to a gene; V was cut back by 2 bases and J by 8 bases.

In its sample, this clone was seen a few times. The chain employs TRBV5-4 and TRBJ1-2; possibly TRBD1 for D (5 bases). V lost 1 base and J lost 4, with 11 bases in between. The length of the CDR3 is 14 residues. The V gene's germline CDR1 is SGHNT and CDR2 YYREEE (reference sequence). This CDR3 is CASSLSGGIYGYTF. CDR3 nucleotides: TGTGCCAGCAGCTTGAGCGGGGGGATCTATGGCTACACCTTC.

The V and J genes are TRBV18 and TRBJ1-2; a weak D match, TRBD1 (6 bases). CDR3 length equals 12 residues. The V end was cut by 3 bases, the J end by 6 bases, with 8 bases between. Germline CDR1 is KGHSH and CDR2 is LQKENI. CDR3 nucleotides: TGTGCCAGCTCACCGGCAGGGGATGGCTACACCTTC. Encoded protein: CASSPAGDGYTF.

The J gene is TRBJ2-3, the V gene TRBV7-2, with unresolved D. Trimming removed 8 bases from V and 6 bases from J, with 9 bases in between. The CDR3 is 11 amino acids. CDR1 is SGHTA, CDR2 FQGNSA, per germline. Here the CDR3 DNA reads TGTGCCAGCTCTTCCCGGGATACGCAGTATTTT. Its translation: CASSSRDTQYF.

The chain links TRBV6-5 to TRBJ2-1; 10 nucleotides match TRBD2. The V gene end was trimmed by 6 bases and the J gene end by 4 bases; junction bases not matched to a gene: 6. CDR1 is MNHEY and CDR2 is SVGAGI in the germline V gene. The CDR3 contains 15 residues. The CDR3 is CASSLTSGDYNEQFF. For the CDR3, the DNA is TGTGCCAGCAGCCTAACTAGCGGGGATTACAATGAGCAGTTCTTC.